The 26 T cell receptor beta chains in this list originate from one sample, sequenced in a study. TCRdb re-analysed the 5' RACE reads in MiXCR, keeping a single row per CDR3 protein. The profile shows about 64,000 distinct CDR3 sequences, approximately 22% of them singletons. The sequencing sample was made of memory CD4+ T cells sorted from a lymph node. Stated subset: memory CD4+ T cells, CD4+CD45RO+CD25-. The receptors originated from a female donor with breast cancer.

This clonotype was recorded a few times. This sequence joins TRBV28 and TRBJ1-4, with D uncertain. The CDR3 is 14 residues long. The V end was cut by 3 bases, the J end by 0 bases, with 5 bases between. CDR1 MDHEN and CDR2 SYDVKM come from the germline V gene. CDR3 sequence reads: CASSFGTTNEKLFF. DNA of the CDR3: TGTGCCAGCAGTTTCGGGACAACTAATGAAAAACTGTTTTTT.

This clonotype was seen ten or more times. The chain carries TRBV12-3 or TRBV12-4 and TRBJ2-1, with 14 bases that match TRBD2. V was clipped by 6 bases and J by 2 bases; unmatched bases: 6. CDR3 length: 17 amino acids. In nucleotides, the CDR3 is TGTGCCAGCAGATTCGGGACTAGCGGGAGTCCCTACAATGAGCAGTTCTTC. As protein: CASRFGTSGSPYNEQFF.

This clonotype has a handful of counts. This rearrangement joins TRBV20-1 to TRBJ2-5; D remains ambiguous. V lost 3 bases to trimming and J lost 2 bases, with 7 bases between them. The CDR3 is made up of 12 amino acids. The germline V gene has CDR1 DFQATT and CDR2 SNEGSKA (reference sequence). The chain's CDR3 is CSARRSQETQYF. CDR3 nucleotides: TGCAGTGCTAGGAGGTCTCAAGAGACCCAGTACTTC.

This clonotype came up many times. The V gene is TRBV20-1, the J gene TRBJ1-1; 8 bases match TRBD1. Germline V gene sequence: CDR1 DFQATT, CDR2 SNEGSKA (reference sequence). This CDR3 has 11 amino acids. The chain's CDR3 is CRLDREPEAFF. In nucleotides, the CDR3 is TGCAGACTGGACAGGGAACCTGAAGCTTTCTTT.

There are a few counts of this clonotype. J is TRBJ2-7 and V is TRBV5-5, with 9 bases identical to TRBD1. CDR3 length: 17 amino acids. Trimming at V came to 5 bases and at J to 2 bases, leaving 14 bases not matched to a gene. Germline assignment: CDR1 SGHKS and CDR2 YYEKEE (reference sequence). The CDR3 DNA reads TGTGCCAGCAGTCCGAGGACCGGACAGGGGCGACCCTACGAGCAGTACTTC. It yields the protein CASSPRTGQGRPYEQYF.

This clonotype showed up many times. CDR3 protein: CASSPAGSNYGYTF. CDR3 bases: TGTGCCAGCAGCCCAGCCGGCAGTAACTATGGCTACACCTTC. This chain joins TRBV7-2 and TRBJ1-2, with D unclear. Trimming removed 5 bases from V and 1 base from J, with 11 bases in between. This CDR3 comprises 14 residues. Germline V gene sequence: CDR1 SGHTA, CDR2 FQGNSA.

This clonotype was counted only a few times. The gene calls are TRBV4-3 and TRBJ2-3; D is ambiguous. Trimming took 0 bases from V and 4 from J, leaving 20 bases between them. Germline V gene sequence: CDR1 LGHNA, CDR2 YSLEER. This CDR3 region has 18 residues. CDR3 residues: CASSQDLADLSYADTQYF. The CDR3, as DNA: TGCGCCAGCAGCCAAGATTTGGCAGACCTCTCTTATGCAGATACGCAGTATTTT.

V is TRBV25-1 and J is TRBJ2-3, with D possibly being TRBD1 (6 bases). CDR1 MGHDK and CDR2 SYGVNS come from the germline V gene. V shed 5 bases and J shed 0 bases, with 12 bases lying between them. The CDR3 length is 15 residues. CDR3: CASSPDRSSTDTQYF. The CDR3 region has the DNA TGTGCCAGCAGTCCCGACAGGTCGAGCACAGATACGCAGTATTTT.

The J gene is TRBJ1-1, the V gene TRBV30; possible D gene TRBD1, 5 bases. This CDR3 region has 14 residues. The germline V gene encodes CDR1 GTSNPN and CDR2 SVGIG (reference sequence). V lost 3 bases and J 5 bases, leaving 16 bases between the germline ends. DNA of the CDR3: TGTGCCTGGAGAGAGCCACCCTGGGGGACTGAAGCTTTCTTT. This encodes CAWREPPWGTEAFF.

There are many counts of this clonotype. This chain joins TRBV19 and TRBJ1-1; D is ambiguous. The ends were cut back, 3 bases at V and 7 bases at J, with 21 bases in the middle. CDR3 size: 16 residues. Germline V gene sequence: CDR1 LNHDA, CDR2 SQIVND (reference sequence). Written as DNA, the CDR3 is TGTGCCAGTAGTATGAGGCTCATGAACACTGAGGATGAAGCTTTCTTT. Amino acids: CASSMRLMNTEDEAFF.

This chain connects TRBV5-4 to TRBJ2-3, with D perhaps TRBD2 (6 bases). The germline V gene encodes CDR1 SGHNT and CDR2 YYREEE (reference sequence). Trimming cost V 3 bases and J 4 bases, with 12 bases left between them. The CDR3 runs 14 residues. The CDR3 reads CASSYPGAPDTQYF. CDR3 DNA: TGTGCCAGCAGCTATCCGGGAGCCCCAGATACGCAGTATTTT.

This clonotype was picked up a small number of times. This chain joins TRBV20-1 and TRBJ2-5; 10 bases are a match to TRBD2. Germline V CDR1 and CDR2: DFQATT, SNEGSKA (reference sequence). J lost 5 bases, V lost 0 bases, and 6 bases had no gene match. The CDR3 sequence is 15 residues long. The CDR3 DNA follows: TGCAGTGCTAGAGATTCTAGCGGGAGTTCTGAGACCCAGTACTTC. This gives the protein CSARDSSGSSETQYF.

The rearrangement links TRBV7-3 to TRBJ1-5; a weak D match, TRBD1 (6 bases). The germline gives CDR1 SGHTA, CDR2 FQGTGA. V was pared by 2 bases and J by 9 bases, with 20 bases between. The CDR3 covers 16 residues. Here the CDR3 reads CASSLPRDKSRGPQHF. Here the CDR3 DNA reads TGTGCCAGCAGCTTACCCCGGGACAAGAGTAGGGGGCCCCAGCATTTT. Using reference TRBV7-3 and TRBJ1-5 for the parts outside the CDR3, the full variable domain is GAGVSQTPSNKVTEKGKYVELRCDPISGHTALYWYRQSLGQGPEFLIYFQGTGAADDSGLPNDRFFAVRPEGSVSTLKIQRTERGDSAVYLCASSLPRDKSRGPQHFGDGTRLSIL.

This chain links TRBV2 with TRBJ1-1, with TRBD1 matching 8 bases. The germline CDR1 and CDR2 sequences are SNHLY and FYNNEI. The trim removed 9 bases at V and 8 bases at J, leaving 14 bases unmatched. This CDR3 region has 14 residues. Here the CDR3 reads CASRLRGQATEAFF. The CDR3 DNA reads TGTGCCAGTCGCTTGAGGGGACAGGCCACCGAAGCTTTCTTT.

The chain has TRBV7-2 and TRBJ2-7, with 7 nucleotides matching TRBD1. Germline V gene lookup returns CDR1 SGHTA and CDR2 FQGNSA. This CDR3 region has 14 residues. The trim removed 5 bases at V and 3 bases at J, leaving 7 bases unmatched. The CDR3 spells CASSQRRDSYEQYF. As DNA, the CDR3 is TGTGCCAGCAGCCAGCGTCGGGACAGCTACGAGCAGTACTTC.

The chain has TRBV28 and TRBJ2-1; D unclear. The V end lost 6 bases, the J end lost 9 bases, and 21 bases lay between the germline ends. The germline V gene encodes CDR1 MDHEN and CDR2 SYDVKM. This CDR3 contains 15 residues. In DNA, the CDR3 is TGTGCCAGCAGGTTAGACCCGAACGTAGTGAGTGAGCAGTTCTTC. Residues: CASRLDPNVVSEQFF.

The chain recombines TRBV28 with TRBJ2-7, with D possibly called TRBD1 or TRBD2 (5 bases each). V lost 5 bases to trimming and J lost 5 bases, with 16 bases between them. The CDR3 sequence is 14 residues long. Germline CDR1 MDHEN, CDR2 SYDVKM. The CDR3 loop reads CASSLGGTSDEQYF. The CDR3 DNA is TGTGCCAGCAGTCTTGGGGGAACCTCTGACGAGCAGTACTTC.

Of note for this clonotype: One end of the junction is discordant with germline, which a read error may explain. The chain is built from TRBV20-1 and TRBJ2-3; D is undetermined. CDR1 DFQATT and CDR2 SNEGSKA come from the germline V gene (reference sequence). The CDR3 loop spans 14 amino acids. The CDR3 region has the DNA TGCAGAGCTAGAGATGGAGAAAAAACAGATACGCAGTATTTT. Translated: CRARDGEKTDTQYF.

Here the CDR3 DNA reads TGTGCCAGCAGCAAAGCTATGGACAGGTTTCGCAATCAGCCCCAGCATTTT. It specifies CASSKAMDRFRNQPQHF. The chain employs TRBV6-5 and TRBJ1-5; 7 bases are shared with TRBD1. V lost 6 bases, J lost 2 bases, and 13 bases stayed unmatched. The CDR3 is 17 amino acids. Germline V lookup: CDR1 MNHEY, CDR2 SVGAGI.

The table lists this clonotype with a few counts. The gene calls are TRBV5-1 and TRBJ1-2; D not resolved. Germline CDR1 SGHRS, CDR2 YFSETQ. This CDR3 is built from 12 residues. Trimming stripped 3 bases from V and 5 bases from J, with 8 bases between. The CDR3 DNA sequence: TGCGCCAGCAGCTCCGGGAATTATGGCTACACCTTC. It codes for CASSSGNYGYTF.

V gene TRBV29-1 combines with J gene TRBJ2-4; D remains unclear. The CDR3 has 15 residues. The ends were cut back, 0 bases at V and 0 bases at J, with 9 bases in the middle. Per the germline V gene, CDR1 is SQVTM and CDR2 is ANQGSEA. DNA for the CDR3: TGCAGCGTTGAAGATCGTCGCATAGCCAAAAACATTCAGTACTTC. Encoded protein: CSVEDRRIAKNIQYF. Full variable domain (remainder filled in from reference TRBV29-1 and TRBJ2-4): SAVISQKPSRDICQRGTSLTIQCQVDSQVTMMFWYRQQPGQSLTLIATANQGSEATYESGFVIDKFPISRPNLTFSTLTVSNMSPEDSSIYLCSVEDRRIAKNIQYFGAGTRLSVL.

The chain couples TRBV6-5 to TRBJ2-1; 10 nucleotides match TRBD2. This CDR3 region has 15 residues. Germline V CDR1 and CDR2: MNHEY, SVGAGI. V dropped 6 bases and J dropped 10; count of bases not matched to a gene: 12. The CDR3: CASSRPGTSDKEQFF. The CDR3, as DNA: TGTGCCAGCAGCCGACCTGGGACTAGCGATAAAGAGCAGTTCTTC.

This clonotype was detected once. One end of the junction varies from germline; a read error may be responsible. V gene TRBV7-6 combines with J gene TRBJ2-1; either TRBD1 or TRBD2 may supply D (5 bases each). Germline CDR1 reads SGHVS; CDR2 reads FNYEAQ. The CDR3 length is 14 residues. The CDR3 bases are TGTGCCAGCAGCCACGGGACGGATTACAATGAGCAGCTCTTC. It encodes CASSHGTDYNEQLF.

To note about this clonotype: Germline is not matched at one junction end, which may reflect a read error. The chain is built from TRBV5-5 and TRBJ2-7; D may be TRBD1 (6 bases). This CDR3 comprises 16 residues. Germline V gene sequence: CDR1 SGHKS, CDR2 YYEKEE (reference sequence). The CDR3 sequence: CAISFIPTGSSYEQYF. CDR3 nucleotides: TGTGCCATCAGCTTCATCCCCACAGGGTCGTCCTACGAGCAGTACTTC.

This chain uses TRBV4-3 with TRBJ2-3; 11 bases are shared with TRBD1. This CDR3 contains 17 residues. Germline-derived CDR1 and CDR2 are LGHNA and YSLEER. J gave up 9 bases and V 3 bases, and 14 bases lay outside the gene matches. The CDR3: CASSHTRTGGSSGTQYF. The CDR3 nucleotides read TGCGCCAGCAGCCATACCAGGACAGGGGGCAGCTCGGGAACGCAGTATTTT.

Of note for this clonotype: This may be a read error, as it is one base from a much larger clone. The rearrangement links TRBV7-8 to TRBJ1-2; D remains unclear. CDR1 is SGHVS and CDR2 is FQNEAQ in the germline V gene. The V gene lost 4 bases and the J gene lost 8 bases, with 17 bases spanning the gap. The CDR3 length is 14 residues. The chain's CDR3 is CASSSALFTHGYTF. The CDR3 nucleotides are TGTGCCAGCAGCTCGGCCCTCTTTACGCACGGCTACACCTTC. Drawing the rest from reference TRBV7-8 and TRBJ1-2, the complete variable domain is GAGVSQSPRYKVAKRGQDVALRCDPISGHVSLFWYQQALGQGPEFLTYFQNEAQLDKSGLPSDRFFAERPEGSVSTLKIQRTQQEDSAVYLCASSSALFTHGYTFGSGTRLTVV.